The 20 T cell receptor beta chains given below trace back to one sample, sequenced in a study of radiotherapy plus CTLA-4 blockade in lung cancer. Assay used: immunoSEQ multiplex PCR; TCRdb lists only in-frame clones, some missing. The sample lists 70,000 to 90,000 clones, around 81% occurring once. The sample consisted of peripheral blood, taken from a patient treated with radiotherapy plus ipilimumab. The receptors here all came from a human donor with non-small cell lung cancer whose response to radiotherapy plus ipilimumab could not be evaluated. Some clones in this sample may be carry-over from other donors' samples.

The gene calls are TRBV11-2 and TRBJ2-3; a possible D gene is TRBD2 (6 bases). Germline loops: CDR1 SGHAT, CDR2 FQNNGV. The CDR3 sequence is 14 residues long. V was shortened by 5 bases and J by 2 bases, with 11 bases between the two germline ends. The CDR3 coding sequence is TGTGCCAGCAGCCGGACTACATACACAGATACGCAGTATTTT. It codes for CASSRTTYTDTQYF.

This clone was seen a few times. J is TRBJ2-5 and V is TRBV7-2, with D possibly matching TRBD2 (5 bases). Trimming stripped 5 bases from V and 4 bases from J, with 14 bases between. The germline V gene has CDR1 SGHTA and CDR2 FQGNSA. This CDR3 has 14 amino acids. The CDR3 DNA follows: TGTGCCAGCAGCCGCATGAGGGCGCGAGAGACCCAGTACTTC. Residues: CASSRMRARETQYF.

The chain is built from TRBV6-6 and TRBJ1-2; D gene uncertain. This CDR3 comprises 13 residues. From germline, CDR1 is MNHNY and CDR2 SVGAGI (reference sequence). Trimming shortened V by 4 bases and J by 7 bases, and 13 bases separated the two germline ends. The chain's CDR3 is CASSFPGRGGYTF. Written as DNA, the CDR3 is TGTGCCAGCAGTTTCCCAGGACGGGGTGGCTACACCTTC.

The chain is built from TRBV6-1 and TRBJ2-1; possibly TRBD2 for D (7 bases). The CDR3 covers 15 residues. CDR1 is MNHNS and CDR2 is SASEGT in the germline V gene. Trimming took 6 bases from V and 3 from J, leaving 15 bases between them. CDR3 protein: CASSVQGGSYNEQFF. CDR3 DNA sequence: TGTGCCAGCAGCGTACAGGGAGGGAGCTACAATGAGCAGTTCTTC.

The rearrangement links TRBV5-1 to TRBJ2-7; 12 nucleotides align to TRBD1. This CDR3 is 16 amino acids long. The germline gives CDR1 SGHRS, CDR2 YFSETQ. V lost 4 bases to trimming and J lost 6 bases; unmatched junction nucleotides: 11. CDR3 in amino acids: CASSPYSGTGGAEQYF. CDR3 DNA sequence: TGCGCCAGCAGCCCGTACTCCGGGACAGGGGGCGCCGAGCAGTACTTC.

On this clone: The junction and the germline gene differ at one end; a read error may be behind it. The J gene is TRBJ1-2, the V gene TRBV5-6, with TRBD1 matching 9 bases. Germline CDR1 SGHDT, CDR2 YYEEEE. The length of the CDR3 is 12 residues. The CDR3 DNA reads TGTGCCAGCACCCCGGGGGACAGGGTTCAAGTCTTC. Translating it yields CASTPGDRVQVF. Using reference TRBV5-6 and TRBJ1-2 for the parts outside the CDR3, the full variable domain is DAGVTQSPTHLIKTRGQQVTLRCSPKSGHDTVSWYQQALGQGPQFIFQYYEEEERQRGNFPDRFSGHQFPNYSSELNVNALLLGDSALYLCASTPGDRVQVFGSGTRLTVV.

This clone was seen only once. V is TRBV28 and J is TRBJ2-5; the match to TRBD1 covers 11 bases. The germline V gene encodes CDR1 MDHEN and CDR2 SYDVKM. The CDR3 has 15 residues. The ends lost 6 bases at V and 6 bases at J; junction bases unmatched: 9. In nucleotides, the CDR3 is TGTGCCAGCAGCCTAGGGACAGGGGGTCTAAAGACCCAGTACTTC. Protein sequence: CASSLGTGGLKTQYF.

The chain is built from TRBV7-2 and TRBJ2-2; 7 nucleotides agree with TRBD2. V trimming: 3 bases; J trimming: 7 bases; junction bases outside the gene matches: 5. The germline gives CDR1 SGHTA, CDR2 FQGNSA. CDR3 length equals 14 residues. CDR3 sequence reads: CASSFVGEGGELFF. Here the CDR3 DNA reads TGTGCCAGCAGCTTTGTAGGGGAGGGCGGGGAGCTGTTTTTT.

The V call is TRBV28, the J call TRBJ1-1; TRBD1 might be the D (6 bases). Between the trimmed V and J ends, which lost 2 bases and 0 bases, there was a span of 7 bases. Germline V gives CDR1 MDHEN, CDR2 SYDVKM. The CDR3 is 14 amino acids. CDR3 protein: CASSLQGLNTEAFF. The CDR3 coding sequence is TGTGCCAGCAGTTTACAGGGGTTGAACACTGAAGCTTTCTTT.

The CDR3 reads CASSSTGGAQPQHF. The CDR3 DNA follows: TGTGCCAGCAGTTCTACAGGGGGCGCGCAGCCCCAGCATTTT. The chain carries TRBV28 and TRBJ1-5; 9 bases map to TRBD1. Germline trimming cut 4 bases from V and 7 bases from J; bases unmatched to any gene: 5. The CDR3 consists of 14 residues. Germline V gives CDR1 MDHEN, CDR2 SYDVKM.

Judged by abundance, this clone is medium-sized (0.01 to 0.1%). The chain is built from TRBV6-6 and TRBJ2-3; D not certain. The CDR3 has 16 residues. Trimming pared 6 bases from V and 6 bases from J, leaving 22 bases between. CDR1 and CDR2 (germline): MNHNY, SVGAGI (reference sequence). CDR3 DNA: TGTGCCAGCAGCCCTACCCCACCCCCTTTCGATGATACGCAGTATTTT. Encoded protein: CASSPTPPPFDDTQYF.

The chain carries TRBV6-5 and TRBJ2-7, with a possible D match to TRBD1 (7 bases). The CDR3 consists of 14 residues. V was clipped by 2 bases and J by 2 bases, with 10 bases between them. Germline-derived CDR1 and CDR2 are MNHEY and SVGAGI. CDR3 DNA: TGTGCCAGCAGTTACGGAGGGGGCACCTACGAGCAGTACTTC. Amino acid sequence: CASSYGGGTYEQYF.

The chain uses TRBV11-2 and TRBJ1-3; D ambiguous. Trimming took 2 bases from V and 3 from J, leaving 8 bases between them. This CDR3 has 14 residues. Germline V gives CDR1 SGHAT, CDR2 FQNNGV. CDR3 nucleotides: TGTGCCAGCAGCTTAATGAGTGGTGGAAACACCATATATTTT. It is translated as CASSLMSGGNTIYF.

The rearrangement uses TRBV19 and TRBJ2-2, with 8 bases aligning to TRBD2. The CDR3 runs 17 residues. In germline, CDR1 is LNHDA, CDR2 SQIVND (reference sequence). The J segment lost 0 bases and the V segment lost 1 base, leaving 4 bases of the junction unmatched. CDR3: CASSIGTSGANTGELFF. The CDR3 DNA sequence: TGTGCCAGTAGTATAGGTACTAGCGGCGCGAACACCGGGGAGCTGTTTTTT.

This rearrangement joins TRBV25-1 to TRBJ2-4, with a tentative D call TRBD2 (7 bases). The V end lost 1 base, the J end lost 1 base, and 14 bases lay between the germline ends. Per the germline V gene, CDR1 is MGHDK and CDR2 is SYGVNS. The length of the CDR3 is 17 residues. The CDR3 region is CASSELQGGTAKNIQYF. The CDR3, as DNA: TGTGCCAGCAGTGAATTACAGGGAGGGACGGCCAAAAACATTCAGTACTTC.

This sequence joins TRBV7-9 and TRBJ2-1; 8 nucleotides line up with TRBD2. CDR3 size: 17 residues. Germline V gene lookup returns CDR1 SEHNR and CDR2 FQNEAQ (reference sequence). After removal of 5 bases from V and 0 bases from J, the junction contained 9 bases not matched to a gene. CDR3 sequence reads: CASSPRTSRSSYNEQFF. The DNA of the CDR3 is TGTGCCAGCAGCCCCCGGACTAGCAGGAGCTCCTACAATGAGCAGTTCTTC.

The rearrangement joins TRBV6-1 to TRBJ1-1; 7 nucleotides agree with TRBD1. Germline-derived CDR1 and CDR2 are MNHNS and SASEGT. The CDR3 loop spans 15 amino acids. Trimming cost V 5 bases and J 1 base; bases outside gene matches: 7. The DNA of the CDR3 is TGTGCCAGCAGTTCCCCGGACAGGCCGAACACTGAAGCTTTCTTT. It yields the protein CASSSPDRPNTEAFF.

The rearrangement uses TRBV2 and TRBJ1-1; 8 nucleotides line up with TRBD1. Unmatched junction bases numbered 4, after V lost 10 bases and J lost 0 bases. In germline, CDR1 is SNHLY, CDR2 FYNNEI. The CDR3 extends over 13 amino acids. Here the CDR3 reads CATDRGLNTEAFF. The CDR3 DNA sequence: TGTGCCACCGACAGGGGCTTGAACACTGAAGCTTTCTTT.

The chain links TRBV14 to TRBJ1-6; 7 bases agree with TRBD1. The V gene end was trimmed by 3 bases and the J gene end by 1 base; junction bases not matched to a gene: 3. CDR3 length equals 16 residues. Germline V gene sequence: CDR1 SGHDN, CDR2 FVKESK. The CDR3 here is CASSHPTGSYNSPLHF. The CDR3, as DNA: TGTGCCAGCAGCCACCCGACAGGGTCCTATAATTCACCCCTCCACTTT.

This clone was seen a few times. This chain uses TRBV6-5 with TRBJ1-3; D might be TRBD1 (6 bases). In germline, CDR1 is MNHEY, CDR2 SVGAGI. The CDR3 has 16 amino acids. V lost 0 bases to trimming and J lost 0 bases, with 9 bases between them. CDR3 in amino acids: CASSYSTGSSGNTIYF. CDR3 DNA sequence: TGTGCCAGCAGTTACTCGACAGGCAGCTCTGGAAACACCATATATTTT.